The sequence of this TCR beta chain was determined in a study of CD8 T cells in Susac syndrome (dated by TCRdb to between 2019 and 2020). Background for the entire study: The study used repertoire sequencing to test whether antigen drove CD8+ T cell activation and differentiation in Susac syndrome. What the research found in general, with its limitations: The study acknowledged that relatively few individuals were included in the TCR sequencing and HLA analysis.

High-throughput TCR beta sequencing profiled peripheral blood CD8+ and CD4+ T cells from healthy donors, Susac syndrome patients and multiple sclerosis patients. Healthy donors were age- and sex-matched controls. CD8+ TEMRA cells were enriched by FACS, while bulk CD8+ and CD4+ T cells were purified by magnetic negative isolation. Blood was collected in EDTA tubes and processed within 24 hours, with PBMCs isolated through density gradient centrifugation. PBMCs intended for TCR sequencing were frozen in liquid nitrogen and were later thawed in a 37 degrees C water bath. A purity of at least 90% was achieved for sorted or isolated CD4+, CD8+ and CD8+ TEMRA cells. RNA was extracted using the RNeasy kit, and about 0.5 to 1 ug of the RNA was reverse transcribed with random hexamers. The immunoSEQ multiplex PCR assay, covering 54 Vbeta and 13 Jbeta segments, was used to amplify TCR beta CDR3 regions. Bias from PCR amplification was corrected by using a synthetic template baseline for primer optimization and for computational correction. The paper's data handling went like this. Reads were assigned to V, D and J genes according to IMGT and analyzed in immunoSEQ Analyzer, with only productive sequences retained. To calculate clonality, Shannon entropy was normalized by log2 of the number of productive unique sequences and then subtracted from one. For each patient and control, public and private clones were evaluated within the 100 most prevalent clones. Clones were defined as Susac-specific if absent from the healthy and MS cohorts, from under 1,200 published viral clones and from other ImmuneACCESS disease sequences. The raw public data were reprocessed by TCRdb itself: fastp quality trimming at Q25, MiXCR clonotype calling, in-frame beta chains only. Rows matching on CDR3 protein sequence are summarized as one entry with the most common DNA and genes. The V and J calls were determined by TCRdb, not by the authors. The sample includes some 180,000 distinct CDR3 sequences, with over 85% observed a single time. In total, the top ten clones hold around 0.096% of the sample.

The germline V gene specifies SGDLS as CDR1 and YYNGEE as CDR2. Spanning cysteine to phenylalanine, the CDR3 consists of 14 amino acids. Of all the DNA, just the CDR3 is kept, 42 bases in frame from base 1. Trimming costs V 3 bases and J 3 bases, and their ends lie 10 bases apart. This clonotype has only one observation. Its antigen target is currently unknown. It has no much larger one-base neighbor in the sample; base qualities were not kept. Support from one read is weak. This TCR was sampled from a human donor in good health. The chain is made from TRBV9 and TRBJ2-1; perhaps TRBD2 is the D gene, with 5 bases matching. The source material was CD4+ T cells from PBMCs. The CDR3 protein: CASSDQEVYNEQFF. The nucleotide sequence is TGTGCCAGCAGCGACCAGGAGGTCTACAATGAGCAGTTCTTC.